One and the same sample provided the 28 T cell receptor beta chains below, sequenced in a study of cytomegalovirus exposure and HLA in healthy donors. The PCR used 60 Vbeta and 13 Jbeta primers. The assay was immunoSEQ multiplex PCR, and TCRdb's table has in-frame clones only and misses some. The table includes some 190,000 clones, 87% detected once. The sequenced material came from PBMCs. These receptors came from a boy aged 2 to 9 in good health and CMV-seronegative.

V and J are TRBV14 and TRBJ1-2; 7 nucleotides align to TRBD1. The CDR3 spans 13 residues. The V gene end was trimmed by 4 bases and the J gene end by 7 bases; junction bases not matched to a gene: 6. Germline values: CDR1 SGHDN, CDR2 FVKESK. The chain's CDR3 is CASSPRTGSGYTF. The CDR3 coding sequence is TGTGCCAGCAGCCCCCGGACAGGCTCTGGCTACACCTTC.

This chain joins TRBV5-6 and TRBJ2-7, with 9 bases that match TRBD1. J was trimmed by 2 bases and V by 4 bases; bases with no gene match: 4. This CDR3 is 14 amino acids long. Germline V gene sequence: CDR1 SGHDT, CDR2 YYEEEE. The chain's CDR3 is CASSRQGDPYEQYF. The CDR3 DNA reads TGTGCCAGCAGCCGACAGGGGGATCCCTACGAGCAGTACTTC. Together with reference TRBV5-6 and TRBJ2-7, the CDR3 gives the full variable domain: DAGVTQSPTHLIKTRGQQVTLRCSPKSGHDTVSWYQQALGQGPQFIFQYYEEEERQRGNFPDRFSGHQFPNYSSELNVNALLLGDSALYLCASSRQGDPYEQYFGPGTRLTVT.

V gene TRBV5-6 combines with J gene TRBJ2-7, with D perhaps matching TRBD2 (7 bases). Trimming took 4 bases from V and 6 from J, leaving 17 bases between them. The germline V gene encodes CDR1 SGHDT and CDR2 YYEEEE. CDR3 length: 14 residues. For the CDR3, the DNA is TGTGCCAGCAGCCGGGTCAGCGGGACACTCGAGCAGTACTTC. Translated, it gives CASSRVSGTLEQYF.

V is TRBV4-1 and J is TRBJ2-3; TRBD2 agrees at 14 bases. This CDR3 contains 18 residues. The trim removed 4 bases at V and 4 bases at J, leaving 10 bases unmatched. Germline values: CDR1 MGHRA, CDR2 YSYEKL. CDR3 sequence (DNA): TGCGCCAGCAGCCCCCGGGGGACTAGCGGGAGTTCCCCAGATACGCAGTATTTT. This encodes CASSPRGTSGSSPDTQYF.

The table lists this clone with a count of one. The chain links TRBV10-3 to TRBJ2-2, with TRBD2 matching 8 bases. This CDR3 is 15 amino acids long. The germline gives CDR1 ENHRY, CDR2 SYGVKD. The V and J ends lost 7 bases and 2 bases, in that order; junction bases with no gene match: 6. CDR3 region: CAITRGALNTGELFF. Here the CDR3 DNA reads TGTGCCATCACGCGGGGGGCCCTAAACACCGGGGAGCTGTTTTTT.

J is TRBJ1-4 and V is TRBV9; maybe TRBD1 (5 bases). Trimming cost V 3 bases and J 4 bases, with 10 bases left between them. The germline CDR1 and CDR2 sequences are SGDLS and YYNGEE. The CDR3 has 14 amino acids. Here the CDR3 DNA reads TGTGCCAGCAGCGCTCCGGGGGGTAATGAAAAACTGTTTTTT. Protein: CASSAPGGNEKLFF.

The chain links TRBV28 to TRBJ1-5; a weak D match, TRBD1 (6 bases). Trimming stripped 7 bases from V and 7 bases from J, with 17 bases between. There are 14 residues in the CDR3. CDR1 is MDHEN, CDR2 SYDVKM, per germline. The CDR3 protein is CASTISWGRQPQHF. The CDR3 DNA follows: TGTGCCAGCACCATTTCTTGGGGGCGCCAGCCCCAGCATTTT.

The chain links TRBV6-6 to TRBJ1-2; tentatively, D is TRBD1 (5 bases). The CDR3 covers 13 residues. Deletions cut 6 bases from V and 6 bases from J, with 14 bases between. Germline V gene data show CDR1 as MNHNY and CDR2 as SVGAGI (reference sequence). CDR3 nucleotides: TGTGCCAGCAGAAGCCGGGGGATGGATGGCTACACCTTC. This codes for CASRSRGMDGYTF.

J is TRBJ1-2 and V is TRBV28; D not resolved. Germline V gene lookup returns CDR1 MDHEN and CDR2 SYDVKM. The germline V and J ends were trimmed by 3 bases and 3 bases, with 14 bases remaining between them. The CDR3 consists of 15 residues. CDR3 protein: CASSLLVGEDYGYTF. The CDR3 DNA sequence: TGTGCCAGCAGTTTGTTGGTAGGTGAGGACTATGGCTACACCTTC.

The chain carries TRBV5-3 and TRBJ1-2; D is undetermined. TRBV5-3 falls under the ORF class, with uncertain function. The CDR3 covers 10 residues. The germline V and J ends were trimmed by 10 bases and 6 bases, with 10 bases remaining between them. CDR3 DNA sequence: TGTGCCGTAGGGAGCAATGGCTACACCTTC. Translated: CAVGSNGYTF.

This clone occurred a few times. The CDR3 nucleotides are TGTGCCAGCAGCGTTAACCCACAGGGGGTCTACGGAGTGGGTACTGAAGCTTTCTTT. Its translation is CASSVNPQGVYGVGTEAFF. V usage is TRBV5-4 and J usage is TRBJ1-1; 8 bases fit TRBD1. This CDR3 spans 19 amino acids. With 4 bases clipped from V and 5 bases from J, the junction kept 22 bases outside the gene matches. Germline lookup yields CDR1 SGHNT and CDR2 YYREEE (reference sequence).

This sequence joins TRBV6-5 and TRBJ2-7, with TRBD1 identical over 11 bases. Germline V lookup: CDR1 MNHEY, CDR2 SVGAGI. The CDR3 length is 15 residues. V lost 6 bases, J lost 3 bases, and 7 bases stayed unmatched. CDR3 loop: CASRPDRGPYYEQYF. The CDR3 DNA is TGTGCCAGCAGGCCGGACAGGGGGCCTTACTACGAGCAGTACTTC.

The chain uses TRBV12-5 and TRBJ2-1; 11 nucleotides agree with TRBD2. The germline gives CDR1 LGHNT, CDR2 FRNRAP. The CDR3 loop spans 17 amino acids. Trimming at V came to 4 bases and at J to 8 bases, leaving 13 bases not matched to a gene. This CDR3 is CASGSPVSGRDSYEQFF. The CDR3 DNA reads TGTGCTAGTGGTTCACCAGTTAGCGGGAGGGATAGCTATGAGCAGTTCTTC.

The chain combines TRBV5-6 with TRBJ1-1; the D gene is possibly TRBD1 (5 bases). The CDR3 covers 14 residues. From germline, CDR1 is SGHDT and CDR2 YYEEEE. CDR3: CASRGPGRYTEAFF. The CDR3 DNA is TGTGCATCGCGAGGGCCAGGGAGGTACACTGAAGCTTTCTTT.

This clone was observed once. The CDR3: CASSGLARPTKQETQYF. DNA for the CDR3: TGTGCCAGCAGTGGACTAGCGAGACCTACAAAACAAGAGACCCAGTACTTC. The chain employs TRBV2 and TRBJ2-5; TRBD2 agrees at 8 bases. There are 17 residues in the CDR3. J gave up 2 bases and V 4 bases, and 12 bases lay outside the gene matches. Germline values: CDR1 SNHLY, CDR2 FYNNEI. The whole variable domain, filled in from reference TRBV2 and TRBJ2-5, reads EPEVTQTPSHQVTQMGQEVILRCVPISNHLYFYWYRQILGQKVEFLVSFYNNEISEKSEIFDDQFSVERPDGSNFTLKIRSTKLEDSAMYFCASSGLARPTKQETQYFGPGTRLLVL.

This clone came up once. J is TRBJ2-1 and V is TRBV5-4; 8 bases are shared with TRBD1. Germline CDR1 reads SGHNT; CDR2 reads YYREEE (reference sequence). Losses at the gene ends were 0 bases for V and 4 bases for J; bases not matched to a gene: 3. This CDR3 region has 15 residues. The CDR3 DNA reads TGTGCCAGCAGCTTGGCCCAGGGGGCGTACAATGAGCAGTTCTTC. This translates into CASSLAQGAYNEQFF.

V is TRBV6-5 and J is TRBJ2-1, with 8 bases identical to TRBD1. The V and J ends lost 6 bases and 0 bases, in that order; junction bases with no gene match: 4. The CDR3 has 15 amino acids. Germline assignment: CDR1 MNHEY and CDR2 SVGAGI. The CDR3 spells CASRPGGASYNEQFF. The DNA of the CDR3 is TGTGCCAGCAGACCAGGGGGCGCCTCCTACAATGAGCAGTTCTTC.

The chain combines TRBV7-9 with TRBJ1-3; the match to TRBD1 covers 7 bases. Germline V gene data show CDR1 as SEHNR and CDR2 as FQNEAQ (reference sequence). J was trimmed by 0 bases and V by 6 bases; bases with no gene match: 8. The CDR3 runs 16 residues. The CDR3 spells CASSMGQWLSGNTIYF. The CDR3 DNA follows: TGTGCCAGCAGTATGGGACAGTGGCTCTCTGGAAACACCATATATTTT.

CDR3 in DNA: TGTGCCAGCAGCGTAGTGGGACAGGGGGCCGCGCAGCCCCAGCATTTT. It encodes CASSVVGQGAAQPQHF. The chain combines TRBV9 with TRBJ1-5; 12 nucleotides align to TRBD1. CDR3 length: 16 residues. With 0 bases clipped from V and 7 bases from J, the junction kept 5 bases outside the gene matches. Germline CDR1 SGDLS, CDR2 YYNGEE.

The genes are TRBV11-3 and TRBJ2-7; D unclear. The CDR3 runs to 16 residues. Trimming cost V 1 base and J 2 bases, with 15 bases left between them. Germline V gene lookup returns CDR1 SGHNT and CDR2 YENEEA. CDR3 amino acids: CASSLAPTTHTYEQYF. CDR3 nucleotide sequence: TGTGCCAGCAGCTTAGCTCCGACAACCCATACCTACGAGCAGTACTTC. The complete variable domain, with remaining parts taken from reference TRBV11-3 and TRBJ2-7, reads EAGVVQSPRYKIIEKKQPVAFWCNPISGHNTLYWYLQNLGQGPELLIRYENEEAVDDSQLPKDRFSAERLKGVDSTLKIQPAELGDSAVYLCASSLAPTTHTYEQYFGPGTRLTVT.

For the CDR3, the DNA is TGTGCCAGCAGCTTATTTAATGCGGGAGGGTTGTACGAGCAGTACTTC. Encoded protein: CASSLFNAGGLYEQYF. The chain carries TRBV7-2 and TRBJ2-7, with 9 nucleotides matching TRBD2. The length of the CDR3 is 16 residues. CDR1 and CDR2 from the germline V gene are SGHTA and FQGNSA. J lost 4 bases, V lost 2 bases, and 9 bases had no gene match.

This sequence joins TRBV6-5 and TRBJ2-1, with 8 bases lining up with TRBD1. The junction had 6 bases not matched to a gene; V was cut back by 6 bases and J by 2 bases. The germline gives CDR1 MNHEY, CDR2 SVGAGI. The CDR3 spans 15 residues. CDR3 coding DNA: TGTGCCAGCAGGAACCGGGACAGGACCTACAATGAGCAGTTCTTC. Translating it yields CASRNRDRTYNEQFF.

The chain uses TRBV4-2 and TRBJ2-5; 9 bases fit TRBD1. V lost 6 bases, J lost 7 bases, and 6 bases stayed unmatched. This CDR3 is built from 13 residues. CDR1 is LGHNA and CDR2 is YNFKEQ in the germline V gene. CDR3 DNA sequence: TGTGCCAGCAGGAGGACAGGGGAGGGGACCCAGTACTTC. Amino acids: CASRRTGEGTQYF.

This chain links TRBV6-1 with TRBJ2-5; TRBD2 aligns across 7 bases. This CDR3 spans 15 amino acids. With 7 bases clipped from V and 3 bases from J, the junction kept 11 bases outside the gene matches. Germline loops: CDR1 MNHNS, CDR2 SASEGT. The CDR3 here is CASTRAGDGEETQYF. The CDR3 bases are TGTGCCAGCACCAGGGCGGGAGATGGGGAAGAGACCCAGTACTTC.

This clone was seen just once. J is TRBJ1-1 and V is TRBV27; D is ambiguous. V was clipped by 0 bases and J by 4 bases, with 6 bases between them. The CDR3 is 13 amino acids. Per the germline V gene, CDR1 is MNHEY and CDR2 is SMNVEV (reference sequence). The CDR3 nucleotides are TGTGCCAGCAGTTTATCGGGGAGCACTGAAGCTTTCTTT. Translated: CASSLSGSTEAFF.

This chain links TRBV29-1 with TRBJ2-7; TRBD1 agrees at 7 bases. The CDR3 is 14 amino acids. Per germline, CDR1 SQVTM and CDR2 ANQGSEA. Unmatched junction bases numbered 6, after V lost 1 base and J lost 3 bases. DNA for the CDR3: TGCAGCGTTGAAGTGGGGGACAGCGGCTACGAGCAGTACTTC. Translated, it gives CSVEVGDSGYEQYF.

The chain employs TRBV10-3 and TRBJ2-2, with TRBD1 matching over 8 bases. Germline lookup yields CDR1 ENHRY and CDR2 SYGVKD. This CDR3 contains 14 residues. Trimming removed 7 bases from V and 6 bases from J; junction bases left unmatched: 7. The CDR3 sequence: CAITPGQGPGELFF. In nucleotides, the CDR3 is TGTGCCATCACGCCAGGACAGGGCCCCGGGGAGCTGTTTTTT.

In regard to this clone: At one end, the junction sequence differs from germline, possibly due to a read error. Other nucleotide sequences in the sample specify the same CDR3. The chain carries TRBV27 and TRBJ1-4, with 9 bases fitting TRBD1. Germline V gene lookup returns CDR1 MNHEY and CDR2 SMNVEV (reference sequence). The CDR3 extends over 13 amino acids. The CDR3: CASSLSRDRVKVF. The CDR3 DNA follows: TGTGCCAGCAGCCTTTCACGGGACAGGGTAAAGGTCTTT.